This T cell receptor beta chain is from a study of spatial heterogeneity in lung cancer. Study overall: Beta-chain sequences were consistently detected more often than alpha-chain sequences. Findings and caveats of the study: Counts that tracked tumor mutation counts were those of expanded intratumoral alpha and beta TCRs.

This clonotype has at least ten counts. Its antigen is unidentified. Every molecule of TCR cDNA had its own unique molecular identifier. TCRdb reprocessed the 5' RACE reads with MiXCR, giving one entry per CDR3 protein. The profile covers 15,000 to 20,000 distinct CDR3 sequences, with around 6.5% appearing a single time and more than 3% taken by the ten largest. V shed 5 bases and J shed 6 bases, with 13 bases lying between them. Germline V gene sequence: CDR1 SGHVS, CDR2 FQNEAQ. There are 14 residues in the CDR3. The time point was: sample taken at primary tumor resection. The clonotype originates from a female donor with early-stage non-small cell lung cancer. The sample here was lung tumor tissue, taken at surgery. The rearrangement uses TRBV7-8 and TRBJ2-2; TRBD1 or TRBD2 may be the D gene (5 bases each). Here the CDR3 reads CASSIRDRAGELFF. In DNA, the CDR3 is TGTGCCAGCAGCATCCGGGACCGGGCCGGGGAGCTGTTTTTT.